Listed here are 23 T cell receptor beta chains from one sample, sequenced in a study of T cell changes during pregnancy in multiple sclerosis. The repertoire was sequenced with immunoSEQ multiplex PCR; TCRdb's copy has only in-frame clones and lacks some. The sample lists tens of thousands of clones, approximately 92% occurring once. Sample: peripheral blood, taken after pregnancy. The receptor set was obtained from a female donor with multiple sclerosis, enrolled in a pregnancy study.

The J gene is TRBJ2-2, the V gene TRBV7-2; TRBD1 agrees at 9 bases. This CDR3 contains 15 residues. Unmatched junction bases numbered 8, after V lost 6 bases and J lost 6 bases. Germline V gene data show CDR1 as SGHTA and CDR2 as FQGNSA. Here the CDR3 DNA reads TGTGCCAGCAGTCAGGGGACAGGGTTCTCCGGGGAGCTGTTTTTT. It specifies CASSQGTGFSGELFF.

V and J are TRBV6-5 and TRBJ2-7; 10 nucleotides line up with TRBD1. V lost 2 bases, J lost 0 bases, and 1 base stayed unmatched. The germline CDR1 and CDR2 sequences are MNHEY and SVGAGI. This CDR3 contains 15 residues. The CDR3 DNA follows: TGTGCCAGCAGTTACGGGACAGGGGTCTCCTACGAGCAGTACTTC. Protein: CASSYGTGVSYEQYF.

The chain couples TRBV4-2 to TRBJ2-7; D not certain. The CDR3 totals 15 residues. The germline V gene has CDR1 LGHNA and CDR2 YNFKEQ. The germline V and J ends were trimmed by 0 bases and 3 bases, with 12 bases remaining between them. The DNA of the CDR3 is TGTGCCAGCAGCCAAGATATGACATTTGTCTACGAGCAGTACTTC. It translates to CASSQDMTFVYEQYF.

The V gene is TRBV10-3, the J gene TRBJ1-5, with no clear D. Germline CDR1 ENHRY, CDR2 SYGVKD. There are 15 residues in the CDR3. V lost 0 bases and J 4 bases, leaving 10 bases between the germline ends. The CDR3 DNA reads as TGTGCCATCAGTGAGTCGAGGATTGCTAATCAGCCCCAGCATTTT. Translated: CAISESRIANQPQHF.

The V and J genes are TRBV29-1 and TRBJ2-1; TRBD2 matches at 9 bases. Unmatched junction bases numbered 9, after V lost 6 bases and J lost 6 bases. The CDR3 is made up of 14 amino acids. Per the germline V gene, CDR1 is SQVTM and CDR2 is ANQGSEA. The CDR3 loop is CSVAGTSYPNEQFF. In DNA form, the CDR3 reads TGCAGCGTCGCCGGGACTAGCTATCCCAATGAGCAGTTCTTC.

The chain combines TRBV29-1 with TRBJ2-3; 8 bases fit TRBD1. The CDR3 covers 13 residues. V shed 6 bases, J shed 3 bases, and the junction held 5 bases outside the gene matches. Germline CDR1 and CDR2: SQVTM and ANQGSEA. The CDR3 bases are TGCAGCGTCTCCAGGGGGCGGACAGATACGCAGTATTTT. Translating gives CSVSRGRTDTQYF.

The chain combines TRBV7-8 with TRBJ2-4; 10 bases are shared with TRBD1. Germline V lookup: CDR1 SGHVS, CDR2 FQNEAQ. The CDR3 is made up of 16 amino acids. V lost 4 bases, J lost 6 bases, and 9 bases stayed unmatched. The DNA for the CDR3 is TGTGCCAGCAGCTATAGGGACAGGGGTTCTGGAAACATTCAGTACTTC. As protein: CASSYRDRGSGNIQYF.

V usage is TRBV30 and J usage is TRBJ2-7, with 10 bases fitting TRBD2. The J segment lost 2 bases and the V segment lost 8 bases, leaving 6 bases of the junction unmatched. CDR1 and CDR2 (germline): GTSNPN, SVGIG (reference sequence). The CDR3 covers 13 residues. The CDR3 DNA is TGTGCCCGAGCGGGGGGGGTTCCCTACGAGCAGTACTTC. Translation gives CARAGGVPYEQYF.

This rearrangement joins TRBV2 to TRBJ1-4; D might be TRBD1 (5 bases). The germline V gene encodes CDR1 SNHLY and CDR2 FYNNEI. V was cut by 7 bases and J by 7 bases, with 16 bases left in between. This CDR3 has 14 residues. CDR3 nucleotide sequence: TGTGCCAGCACCGGTTCGGGGGTTGGTGAAAAACTGTTTTTT. Translating gives CASTGSGVGEKLFF.

V gene TRBV21-1 combines with J gene TRBJ1-6; the listed D gene, TRBD1, was not tested against the DNA. TRBV21-1 is classified as a pseudogene. This CDR3 has 15 amino acids. For the CDR3, the DNA is TGTGCCAGCAGCTCAAACCCCGACAGGGGTTCACCCCTCCACTTT. It codes for CASSSNPDRGSPLHF.

This chain uses TRBV4-3 with TRBJ2-2, with D unresolved. Trimming took off 9 bases at V and 0 bases at J, with 14 bases between the two ends. Germline values: CDR1 LGHNA, CDR2 YSLEER. The CDR3 runs to 15 residues. This CDR3 reads CARSSVTSNTGELFF. In DNA, the CDR3 is TGCGCCAGGTCGAGCGTAACCTCGAACACCGGGGAGCTGTTTTTT.

J is TRBJ2-1 and V is TRBV10-3; tentative D call: TRBD1 (7 bases). The CDR3 totals 15 residues. Germline values: CDR1 ENHRY, CDR2 SYGVKD. Trimming took 6 bases from V and 1 from J, leaving 13 bases between them. The CDR3 sequence is CAISLSGGSYNEQFF. DNA of the CDR3: TGTGCCATCAGCTTATCAGGGGGGTCCTACAATGAGCAGTTCTTC.

A note on this clone: Other DNA sequences in this sample translate to the same CDR3. J is TRBJ2-7 and V is TRBV2; 8 bases line up with TRBD1. The V gene end was trimmed by 0 bases and the J gene end by 1 base; junction bases not matched to a gene: 2. The germline CDR1 and CDR2 sequences are SNHLY and FYNNEI. There are 15 residues in the CDR3. DNA of the CDR3: TGTGCCAGCAGTGAAGCCGGACAGGGTTCCTACGAGCAGTACTTC. Protein sequence: CASSEAGQGSYEQYF. Based on the CDR3 plus reference TRBV2 and TRBJ2-7, the full variable domain is EPEVTQTPSHQVTQMGQEVILRCVPISNHLYFYWYRQILGQKVEFLVSFYNNEISEKSEIFDDQFSVERPDGSNFTLKIRSTKLEDSAMYFCASSEAGQGSYEQYFGPGTRLTVT.

As DNA, the CDR3 is TGTGCCAGCAGCTTGATGGCAGGGCTCGAGCAGTACTTC. Residues: CASSLMAGLEQYF. This rearrangement joins TRBV5-4 to TRBJ2-7, with a weak D call TRBD1 (5 bases). The CDR3 has 13 residues. Per germline, CDR1 SGHNT and CDR2 YYREEE (reference sequence). The V end lost 1 base, the J end lost 6 bases, and 11 bases lay between the germline ends. The whole variable domain, filled in from reference TRBV5-4 and TRBJ2-7, reads ETGVTQSPTHLIKTRGQQVTLRCSSQSGHNTVSWYQQALGQGPQFIFQYYREEENGRGNFPPRFSGLQFPNYSSELNVNALELDDSALYLCASSLMAGLEQYFGPGTRLTVT.

The V call is TRBV9, the J call TRBJ1-2; D uncertain. V lost 0 bases, J lost 4 bases, and 19 bases lay in between. The CDR3 is made up of 17 amino acids. CDR1 is SGDLS, CDR2 YYNGEE, per germline. The CDR3 DNA reads TGTGCCAGCAGCGTAGCCACCCCAGGAGGTAAGGGCTATGGCTACACCTTC. It is translated as CASSVATPGGKGYGYTF.

The rearrangement joins TRBV9 to TRBJ2-3; 10 nucleotides line up with TRBD1. The germline V gene encodes CDR1 SGDLS and CDR2 YYNGEE. J lost 4 bases, V lost 3 bases, and 2 bases had no gene match. The CDR3 sequence is 14 residues long. CDR3 residues: CASSEGTGADTQYF. CDR3 nucleotides: TGTGCCAGCAGCGAGGGGACAGGGGCAGATACGCAGTATTTT. Using reference TRBV9 and TRBJ2-3 for the parts outside the CDR3, the full variable domain is DSGVTQTPKHLITATGQRVTLRCSPRSGDLSVYWYQQSLDQGLQFLIQYYNGEERAKGNILERFSAQQFPDLHSELNLSSLELGDSALYFCASSEGTGADTQYFGPGTRLTVL.

The chain employs TRBV19 and TRBJ1-1; TRBD1 might be the D (5 bases). Germline loops: CDR1 LNHDA, CDR2 SQIVND (reference sequence). V lost 4 bases, J lost 1 base, and 7 bases lay in between. The CDR3 runs 13 residues. CDR3 nucleotide sequence: TGTGCCAGTAGTAAGGGGTCGAACACTGAAGCTTTCTTT. Protein product: CASSKGSNTEAFF.

This CDR3 is CAISGRKGDNEQFF. The CDR3, as DNA: TGTGCCATCAGTGGGCGGAAGGGGGACAATGAGCAGTTCTTC. This chain links TRBV10-3 with TRBJ2-1; perhaps TRBD1 as D (6 bases). Trimming shortened V by 4 bases and J by 5 bases, and 12 bases separated the two germline ends. CDR3 length equals 14 residues. Germline CDR1 ENHRY, CDR2 SYGVKD.

The chain has TRBV11-3 and TRBJ2-1, with 10 bases lining up with TRBD1. Germline CDR1 and CDR2: SGHNT and YENEEA. This CDR3 is built from 15 residues. The junction had 2 bases not matched to a gene; V was cut back by 0 bases and J by 6 bases. CDR3 nucleotides: TGTGCCAGCAGCTTAGAGGGGACAGGGGTCAATGAGCAGTTCTTC. It specifies CASSLEGTGVNEQFF.

The genes are TRBV5-6 and TRBJ2-7, with D possibly being TRBD2 (7 bases). Germline CDR1 SGHDT, CDR2 YYEEEE. Trimming removed 3 bases at V and 2 bases at J, with 18 bases between. This CDR3 spans 16 amino acids. CDR3 protein: CASSSGGQPSTYEQYF. CDR3 bases: TGTGCCAGCAGCTCGGGAGGACAGCCATCAACCTACGAGCAGTACTTC.

This rearrangement joins TRBV9 to TRBJ2-1, with 7 nucleotides matching TRBD2. Trimming removed 0 bases from V and 6 bases from J; junction bases left unmatched: 6. CDR1 SGDLS and CDR2 YYNGEE come from the germline V gene. CDR3 length equals 15 residues. CDR3 loop: CASSVASGGGNEQFF. CDR3 sequence (DNA): TGTGCCAGCAGCGTAGCTAGTGGGGGGGGCAATGAGCAGTTCTTC.

V is TRBV19 and J is TRBJ1-5; D possibly corresponds to TRBD1 (6 bases). This CDR3 comprises 17 residues. Trimming cost V 3 bases and J 5 bases, with 20 bases left between them. CDR1 LNHDA and CDR2 SQIVND come from the germline V gene (reference sequence). The CDR3 DNA reads TGTGCCAGTAGTATCCGGACAGTCGGCTTCGGGGATCAGCCCCAGCATTTT. It specifies CASSIRTVGFGDQPQHF. The whole variable domain, remainder taken from reference TRBV19 and TRBJ1-5, is DGGITQSPKYLFRKEGQNVTLSCEQNLNHDAMYWYRQDPGQGLRLIYYSQIVNDFQKGDIAEGYSVSREKKESFPLTVTSAQKNPTAFYLCASSIRTVGFGDQPQHFGDGTRLSIL.

The chain is built from TRBV4-3 and TRBJ1-2; a possible D gene is TRBD1 (6 bases). This CDR3 contains 13 residues. The V gene lost 4 bases and the J gene lost 4 bases, with 10 bases spanning the gap. Germline V CDR1 and CDR2: LGHNA, YSLEER. For the CDR3, the DNA is TGCGCCAGCAGCCGAGGACAGACCTATGGCTACACCTTC. This translates into CASSRGQTYGYTF.